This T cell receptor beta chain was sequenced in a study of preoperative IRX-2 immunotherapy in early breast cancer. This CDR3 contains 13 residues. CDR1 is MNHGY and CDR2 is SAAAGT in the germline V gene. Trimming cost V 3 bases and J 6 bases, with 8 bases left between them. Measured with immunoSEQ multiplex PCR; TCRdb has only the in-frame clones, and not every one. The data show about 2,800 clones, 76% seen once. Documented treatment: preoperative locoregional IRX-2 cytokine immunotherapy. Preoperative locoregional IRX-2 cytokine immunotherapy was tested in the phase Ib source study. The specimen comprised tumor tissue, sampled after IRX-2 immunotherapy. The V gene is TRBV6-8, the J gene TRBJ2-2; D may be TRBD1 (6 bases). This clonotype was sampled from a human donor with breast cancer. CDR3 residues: CASSYGGSGELFF. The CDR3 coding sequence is TGTGCCAGCAGTTATGGGGGCTCCGGGGAGCTGTTTTTT.